The clone carrying this T cell receptor beta chain was seen many times. Each CDR3 protein is one row after TCRdb ran MiXCR on the RACE reads. Of roughly 120,000 distinct CDR3 sequences listed, 12% were seen once; the top ten hold just over 1.4%. V shed 5 bases and J 5 bases; nucleotides not matched to a gene: 5. The CDR3 has 15 residues. Germline lookup yields CDR1 SGHVS and CDR2 FQNEAQ. Time point denoted: patch test 1, 2 weeks after DPC sensitization. Described treatment: therapeutic diphenylcyclopropenone sensitization with weekly scalp DPC. This sample was taken from a study of human T cells and chemical hapten exposure.

This TCR was recovered from a woman aged 45-59 years with alopecia areata. Some clones in this sample may be carry-over from other donors' samples. This chain joins TRBV7-8 and TRBJ1-6; 8 bases align to TRBD1. The source material was whole blood, sampled in connection with sensitization to the hapten diphenylcyclopropenone (DPC). DNA of the CDR3: TGTGCCAGCAGCCCGGCGACAGGGGATAATTCACCCCTCCACTTT. This encodes CASSPATGDNSPLHF.